Each of the 24 T cell receptor beta chains below was sequenced from the same sample in a study of cytomegalovirus exposure and HLA in healthy donors. With 60 Vbeta and 13 Jbeta primers, the PCR was carried out. Clones were read by immunoSEQ multiplex PCR, and TCRdb kept only the in-frame ones, dropping some. The table shows some 120,000 clones, with around 10% occurring only once. Sequencing used PBMCs. The source of these receptors is a man aged 25 to 40 in good health and CMV-seronegative.

In DNA, the CDR3 is TGTGCCAGTAGTGTACTAGCGGGAGAGGACACCGGGGAGCTGTTTTTT. Translated: CASSVLAGEDTGELFF. This chain joins TRBV19 and TRBJ2-2; 11 bases align to TRBD2. Losses at the gene ends were 5 bases for V and 3 bases for J; bases not matched to a gene: 5. The CDR3 consists of 16 residues. Germline loops: CDR1 LNHDA, CDR2 SQIVND (reference sequence).

This clone was picked up a small number of times. This chain connects TRBV5-1 to TRBJ2-5, with a tentative D call TRBD1 (6 bases). The CDR3 consists of 15 residues. From germline, CDR1 is SGHRS and CDR2 YFSETQ. Trimming cost V 1 base and J 3 bases, with 13 bases left between them. The CDR3 spells CASSLFGQSEETQYF. The CDR3 nucleotides are TGCGCCAGCAGCTTGTTTGGACAGTCCGAAGAGACCCAGTACTTC.

The rearrangement uses TRBV9 and TRBJ2-3; TRBD2 agrees at 11 bases. The CDR3 length is 16 residues. The junction had 9 bases not matched to a gene; V was cut back by 2 bases and J by 7 bases. CDR1 SGDLS and CDR2 YYNGEE come from the germline V gene. For the CDR3, the DNA is TGTGCCAGCAGCGTTAGCGGGAGGGCCGAGGCGTATACGCAGTATTTT. It translates to CASSVSGRAEAYTQYF. The full variable domain, completed using reference TRBV9 and TRBJ2-3, is DSGVTQTPKHLITATGQRVTLRCSPRSGDLSVYWYQQSLDQGLQFLIQYYNGEERAKGNILERFSAQQFPDLHSELNLSSLELGDSALYFCASSVSGRAEAYTQYFGPGTRLTVL.

This clone showed up just a few times. The genes are TRBV4-1 and TRBJ1-2; TRBD1 matches 9 bases. Germline V gene data show CDR1 as MGHRA and CDR2 as YSYEKL. Losses at the gene ends were 0 bases for V and 3 bases for J; bases not matched to a gene: 14. The CDR3 loop spans 19 amino acids. The CDR3 is CASSQDSGDRVEVDYGYTF. As DNA, the CDR3 is TGCGCCAGCAGCCAAGATTCGGGGGACAGGGTTGAAGTGGACTATGGCTACACCTTC.

This clone was found a few times. The gene calls are TRBV9 and TRBJ1-3, with 7 nucleotides matching TRBD1. The CDR3 totals 15 residues. Germline V gives CDR1 SGDLS, CDR2 YYNGEE. V lost 0 bases, J lost 4 bases, and 4 bases stayed unmatched. The CDR3 reads CASSVEGGVGNTIYF. CDR3 sequence (DNA): TGTGCCAGCAGCGTAGAAGGGGGCGTCGGAAACACCATATATTTT. The whole variable domain, filled in from reference TRBV9 and TRBJ1-3, reads DSGVTQTPKHLITATGQRVTLRCSPRSGDLSVYWYQQSLDQGLQFLIQYYNGEERAKGNILERFSAQQFPDLHSELNLSSLELGDSALYFCASSVEGGVGNTIYFGEGSWLTVV.

The J gene is TRBJ2-3, the V gene TRBV6-5; 9 bases agree with TRBD2. This CDR3 is 16 amino acids long. Germline V gene lookup returns CDR1 MNHEY and CDR2 SVGAGI. V lost 4 bases, J lost 2 bases, and 7 bases stayed unmatched. CDR3 sequence (DNA): TGTGCCAGCAGTTGGGAGCGGGGGGCCTACACAGATACGCAGTATTTT. Protein: CASSWERGAYTDTQYF.

V usage is TRBV7-9 and J usage is TRBJ1-4; a possible D gene is TRBD1 (6 bases). CDR3 length: 16 amino acids. V was trimmed by 1 base and J by 7 bases, leaving 16 bases between them. Germline V gene data show CDR1 as SEHNR and CDR2 as FQNEAQ (reference sequence). This CDR3 reads CASSLETGTYSEKLFF. DNA for the CDR3: TGTGCCAGCAGCTTAGAAACCGGGACATACAGTGAAAAACTGTTTTTT. Filled out from reference TRBV7-9 and TRBJ1-4, the complete variable domain reads DTGVSQNPRHKITKRGQNVTFRCDPISEHNRLYWYRQTLGQGPEFLTYFQNEAQLEKSRLLSDRFSAERPKGSFSTLEIQRTEQGDSAMYLCASSLETGTYSEKLFFGSGTQLSVL.

CDR3 bases: TGTGCCAGCAGGCCGACGATGACAGGAGGCAATCAGCCCCAGCATTTT. This codes for CASRPTMTGGNQPQHF. V usage is TRBV27 and J usage is TRBJ1-5, with TRBD1 as a possible D gene (6 bases). Trimming took off 6 bases at V and 2 bases at J, with 17 bases between the two ends. This CDR3 region has 16 residues. The germline V gene has CDR1 MNHEY and CDR2 SMNVEV (reference sequence).

In DNA, the CDR3 is TGTGCCAGCAGCCTTACCGGGACAGGTAACACTGAAGCTTTCTTT. Residues: CASSLTGTGNTEAFF. V is TRBV7-2 and J is TRBJ1-1, with 8 nucleotides matching TRBD1. The V gene end was trimmed by 5 bases and the J gene end by 2 bases; junction bases not matched to a gene: 7. The germline V gene has CDR1 SGHTA and CDR2 FQGNSA. The CDR3 is made up of 15 amino acids. The whole variable domain, remainder taken from reference TRBV7-2 and TRBJ1-1, is GAGVSQSPSNKVTEKGKDVELRCDPISGHTALYWYRQSLGQGLEFLIYFQGNSAPDKSGLPSDRFSAERTGGSVSTLTIQRTQQEDSAVYLCASSLTGTGNTEAFFGQGTRLTVV.

The chain has TRBV9 and TRBJ1-2; weak D call: TRBD1 (5 bases). Germline CDR1 reads SGDLS; CDR2 reads YYNGEE. CDR3 length: 15 residues. Trimming pared 4 bases from V and 4 bases from J, leaving 17 bases between. The CDR3 DNA reads as TGTGCCAGCAGCTCAGAAGTGGGGGGAGGCTATGGCTACACCTTC. Translating gives CASSSEVGGGYGYTF.

This clone was seen only a few times. The chain combines TRBV7-9 with TRBJ2-7, with D possibly being TRBD2 (6 bases). CDR3 length equals 16 residues. In germline, CDR1 is SEHNR, CDR2 FQNEAQ (reference sequence). V gave up 4 bases and J gave up 5 bases, with 21 bases separating them. CDR3 DNA: TGTGCCAGCAGCTCCCGCGGTGGGGGGACCTGGGACGAGCAGTACTTC. Protein product: CASSSRGGGTWDEQYF.

The table lists this clone with a few counts. The rearrangement uses TRBV5-4 and TRBJ2-7, with TRBD1 matching over 8 bases. Trimming cost V 4 bases and J 3 bases; bases outside gene matches: 9. The V gene's germline CDR1 is SGHNT and CDR2 YYREEE (reference sequence). The CDR3 has 15 residues. The CDR3 bases are TGTGCCAGCAGCCGCCCGACAGGGGCGAACTACGAGCAGTACTTC. This translates into CASSRPTGANYEQYF.

The V gene is TRBV11-3, the J gene TRBJ2-7; a weak D match, TRBD1 (6 bases). Trimming removed 1 base from V and 6 bases from J, with 19 bases in between. The CDR3 has 16 amino acids. CDR1 is SGHNT and CDR2 is YENEEA in the germline V gene. In nucleotides, the CDR3 is TGTGCCAGCAGCTTAGGAGGGGGTTCCTCGCGGGCCGAGCAGTACTTC. It is translated as CASSLGGGSSRAEQYF.

Only a few counts were recorded for this clone. The chain recombines TRBV7-2 with TRBJ2-5; 8 bases agree with TRBD1. Trimming at V came to 2 bases and at J to 5 bases, leaving 7 bases not matched to a gene. Germline assignment: CDR1 SGHTA and CDR2 FQGNSA. This CDR3 spans 15 amino acids. CDR3 loop: CASSLIQGAFETQYF. In DNA, the CDR3 is TGTGCCAGCAGCTTAATCCAGGGGGCGTTTGAGACCCAGTACTTC.

The chain carries TRBV30 and TRBJ1-3; D unresolved. V gave up 1 base and J gave up 4 bases, with 14 bases separating them. Germline CDR1 is GTSNPN and CDR2 is SVGIG (reference sequence). The CDR3 consists of 15 residues. Here the CDR3 reads CAWSGGEGRGNTIYF. The CDR3, as DNA: TGTGCCTGGAGTGGGGGAGAGGGCCGGGGAAACACCATATATTTT.

The chain links TRBV5-8 to TRBJ1-1, with unresolved D. The CDR3 is made up of 9 amino acids. Germline assignment: CDR1 SGHTS and CDR2 YDEGEE. Deletions cut 3 bases from V and 11 bases from J, with 5 bases between. The CDR3 is CASSSRAFF. DNA of the CDR3: TGTGCCAGCAGCTCCCGGGCTTTCTTT.

This clone was seen a handful of times. This sequence joins TRBV30 and TRBJ1-1, with a tentative D call TRBD1 (6 bases). This CDR3 contains 13 residues. V gave up 4 bases and J gave up 1 base, with 10 bases separating them. The germline CDR1 and CDR2 sequences are GTSNPN and SVGIG (reference sequence). As DNA, the CDR3 is TGTGCCTGGACCGGACAGTGGAACACTGAAGCTTTCTTT. Translation: CAWTGQWNTEAFF. The whole variable domain, filled in from reference TRBV30 and TRBJ1-1, reads SQTIHQWPATLVQPVGSPLSLECTVEGTSNPNLYWYRQAAGRGLQLLFYSVGIGQISSEVPQNLSASRPQDRQFILSSKKLLLSDSGFYLCAWTGQWNTEAFFGQGTRLTVV.

The sample holds a few counts of this clone. The rearrangement links TRBV10-3 to TRBJ1-2; D ambiguous. The germline CDR1 and CDR2 sequences are ENHRY and SYGVKD. There are 13 residues in the CDR3. V shed 3 bases and J shed 12 bases, with 17 bases lying between them. The CDR3 reads CAISDWTVVHHTF. Written as DNA, the CDR3 is TGTGCCATCAGTGACTGGACTGTGGTGCATCACACCTTC.

This clone was counted between two and nine times. The chain employs TRBV5-1 and TRBJ2-7, with no clear D. Per germline, CDR1 SGHRS and CDR2 YFSETQ. V lost 5 bases, J lost 2 bases, and 5 bases lay in between. The CDR3 is 11 residues long. The CDR3 DNA reads TGCGCCAGCAGACAGACCTACGAGCAGTACTTC. It codes for CASRQTYEQYF.

The chain uses TRBV5-8 and TRBJ2-7; maybe TRBD1 (5 bases). The germline CDR1 and CDR2 sequences are SGHTS and YDEGEE. V dropped 1 base and J dropped 0 bases, with 17 bases sitting between them. The CDR3 consists of 17 residues. The CDR3 protein is CASSLQLGQGTSYEQYF. CDR3 in DNA: TGTGCCAGCAGCTTGCAGCTCGGGCAGGGTACCTCCTACGAGCAGTACTTC.

This clone was detected a few times. This chain uses TRBV6-6 with TRBJ1-4; 10 bases match TRBD1. The CDR3 runs 16 residues. Germline V gives CDR1 MNHNY, CDR2 SVGAGI (reference sequence). The ends lost 7 bases at V and 6 bases at J; junction bases unmatched: 11. The CDR3: CASTPQVGTGDEKLFF. CDR3 coding DNA: TGTGCCAGCACCCCCCAGGTGGGGACAGGGGATGAAAAACTGTTTTTT.

Only a few counts were recorded for this clone. This chain uses TRBV7-9 with TRBJ2-5, with TRBD2 matching 7 bases. Germline lookup yields CDR1 SEHNR and CDR2 FQNEAQ (reference sequence). The CDR3 consists of 13 residues. The junction had 5 bases not matched to a gene; V was cut back by 5 bases and J by 5 bases. The CDR3 sequence: CASSPSGTETQYF. CDR3 DNA sequence: TGTGCCAGCAGCCCTAGCGGTACGGAGACCCAGTACTTC. The full variable domain, in which reference TRBV7-9 and TRBJ2-5 provide the parts outside the CDR3, is DTGVSQNPRHKITKRGQNVTFRCDPISEHNRLYWYRQTLGQGPEFLTYFQNEAQLEKSRLLSDRFSAERPKGSFSTLEIQRTEQGDSAMYLCASSPSGTETQYFGPGTRLLVL.

This clone was picked up a small number of times. The V and J genes are TRBV7-6 and TRBJ1-2, with TRBD1 matching 8 bases. J lost 7 bases, V lost 1 base, and 8 bases had no gene match. The germline CDR1 and CDR2 sequences are SGHVS and FNYEAQ. This CDR3 spans 15 amino acids. The CDR3 nucleotides are TGTGCCAGCAGCTTAGAACTTGGGACAGGTGCTGGCTACACCTTC. Translated, it gives CASSLELGTGAGYTF.

The gene calls are TRBV11-2 and TRBJ2-3; D possibly corresponds to TRBD2 (6 bases). Trimming shortened V by 0 bases and J by 8 bases, and 15 bases separated the two germline ends. The CDR3 covers 15 residues. CDR1 SGHAT and CDR2 FQNNGV come from the germline V gene. CDR3 in amino acids: CASSLDRRGAGTQYF. The CDR3 region has the DNA TGTGCCAGCAGCTTAGATCGGAGGGGCGCTGGTACGCAGTATTTT.